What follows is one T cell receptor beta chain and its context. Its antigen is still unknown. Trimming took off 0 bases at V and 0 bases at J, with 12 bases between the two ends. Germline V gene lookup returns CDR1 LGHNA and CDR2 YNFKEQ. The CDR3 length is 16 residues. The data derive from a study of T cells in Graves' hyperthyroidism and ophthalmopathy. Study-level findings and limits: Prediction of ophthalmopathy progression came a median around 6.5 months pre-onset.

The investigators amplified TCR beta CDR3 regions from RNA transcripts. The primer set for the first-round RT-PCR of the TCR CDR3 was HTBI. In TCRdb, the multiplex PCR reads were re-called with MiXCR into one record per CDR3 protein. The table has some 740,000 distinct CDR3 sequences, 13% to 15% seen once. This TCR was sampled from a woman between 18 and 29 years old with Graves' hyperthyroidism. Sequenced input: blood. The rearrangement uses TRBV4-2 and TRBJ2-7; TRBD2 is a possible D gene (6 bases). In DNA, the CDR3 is TGTGCCAGCAGCCAAGATGATTCGGGGGTCTCCTACGAGCAGTACTTC. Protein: CASSQDDSGVSYEQYF.